What follows is one T cell receptor (beta chain) and its context. Its antigen remains unknown. Germline V gives CDR1 MNHEY, CDR2 SMNVEV (reference sequence). This CDR3 has 15 amino acids. The V segment lost 5 bases and the J segment 6 bases; nucleotides outside the gene matches: 8. Profiled with immunoSEQ multiplex PCR; TCRdb holds only in-frame clones, not every one. The profile shows about 100,000 clones, around four fifths of them singletons. The sample belongs to a study of radiotherapy plus CTLA-4 blockade in lung cancer. Findings and limits, study-wide: Reported findings show early blood T cell clone dynamics, with interferon-beta, best predicted response. In blood, tumor-derived TCR clones expanded after radiotherapy plus ipilimumab.

The chain couples TRBV27 to TRBJ2-2, with 8 nucleotides matching TRBD1. This sample comprised peripheral blood, obtained from a patient treated with radiotherapy plus ipilimumab. This sequence originates from a human donor with non-small cell lung cancer who had stable disease on radiotherapy plus ipilimumab. The CDR3 sequence is CASSHSTGVSGELFF. CDR3 coding DNA: TGTGCCAGCAGTCACTCGACAGGGGTCTCCGGGGAGCTGTTTTTT.